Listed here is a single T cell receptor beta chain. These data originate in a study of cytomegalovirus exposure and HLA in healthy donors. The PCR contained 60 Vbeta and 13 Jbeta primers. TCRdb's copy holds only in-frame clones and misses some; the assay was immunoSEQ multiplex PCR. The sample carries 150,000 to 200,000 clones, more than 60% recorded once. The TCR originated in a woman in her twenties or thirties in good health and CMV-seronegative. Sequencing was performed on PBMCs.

CDR3 protein: CASITGESSPLHF. As DNA, the CDR3 is TGTGCCAGCATTACAGGGGAGAGTTCACCCCTCCACTTT. The chain uses TRBV6-1 and TRBJ1-6; TRBD1 matches at 7 bases. CDR3 length: 13 residues. The germline V gene encodes CDR1 MNHNS and CDR2 SASEGT. The junction had 6 bases not matched to a gene; V was cut back by 7 bases and J by 9 bases.